This T cell receptor beta chain was identified during a study of Ad26.COV2.S vaccination and SARS-CoV-2 variants. Overall study: Ad26.COV2.S given intramuscularly, once or twice 56 days apart.

The treatment here: around 19 received Ad26.COV2.S at low or high dose, single or two shots; about 5 received placebo; per-sample allocation not given. Day 63 following the first vaccine or placebo injection was when the samples were taken. An adult of 18-55 years in Boston served as donor. Wuhan-strain SARS-CoV-2 spike was expressed by the Ad26 vector that made up the vaccine. A few counts support this clone. Using immunoSEQ multiplex PCR, the repertoire was profiled, and TCRdb retains in-frame clones only, with some absent. The table lists a few hundred thousand clones, about nine tenths of them singletons. V was shortened by 1 base and J by 7 bases, with 13 bases between the two germline ends. The CDR3 is 14 residues long. The germline CDR1 and CDR2 sequences are LGHNA and YSLEER.

The receptor comes from a person between 18 and 59 years old who received the Ad26.COV2.S COVID-19 vaccine or a placebo. The material sequenced was peripheral blood, taken in a trial of Ad26.COV2.S vaccine versus placebo. The V call is TRBV4-3, the J call TRBJ1-1, with D possibly being TRBD1 (6 bases). CDR3 sequence: CASSQGREGGEAFF. The CDR3, as DNA: TGCGCCAGCAGCCAAGGAAGAGAGGGGGGTGAAGCTTTCTTT.